This T cell receptor beta chain came from a study of T cell repertoires in cytomegalovirus infection. Germline CDR1 reads MNHEY; CDR2 reads SVGAGI. There are 14 residues in the CDR3. V lost 5 bases, J lost 8 bases, and 18 bases lay in between. In this sample, this clonotype turned up a few times. Its cognate antigen is unknown. TCRdb itself ran the reads through MiXCR, one entry per CDR3 protein. The data contain about 770,000 distinct CDR3 sequences, 25% to 30% of them seen just once; the ten biggest clones take up approximately 14%. J is TRBJ1-2 and V is TRBV6-5; D may be TRBD1 (5 bases). The receptor comes from a human donor in good health (CMV status not recorded). Some clones in this sample may be carry-over from other donors' samples. Sequencing used cultured CD8+ T cells from PBMCs, obtained from culture after CMV antigen stimulation. The CDR3 bases are TGTGCCAGCAGTCCTTGGGGGGGGGGACGCGGCTACACCTTC. Amino acids: CASSPWGGGRGYTF.